One sample yielded the 21 T cell receptor beta chains listed below, sequenced in a study of CD8+ T cells in alopecia areata. cDNA reverse transcribed from extracted RNA served as the sequencing template. TCRdb keeps only in-frame clones here, not all; method: immunoSEQ multiplex PCR. The table records a few hundred thousand clones, roughly two thirds of them present only once. Sequences were derived from CD4+ T cells sorted from blood, sampled at week 0. The receptor source for this set is a human donor with alopecia areata.

Here the CDR3 DNA reads TGTGCCAGCAGCGTCCGGGACAGACTTTACGAGCAGTACTTC. This translates into CASSVRDRLYEQYF. The V and J genes are TRBV7-2 and TRBJ2-7; TRBD1 matches 7 bases. V lost 5 bases and J lost 4; bases outside the gene matches: 8. The CDR3 sequence is 14 residues long. Germline V gives CDR1 SGHTA, CDR2 FQGNSA.

This clone appeared a few times. The V and J genes are TRBV6-1 and TRBJ1-5; perhaps TRBD1 as D (6 bases). CDR3 size: 14 residues. Germline assignment: CDR1 MNHNS and CDR2 SASEGT. With 3 bases removed from V and 2 bases from J, the gap between germline ends came to 8 bases. This CDR3 is CASSESGGNQPQHF. DNA for the CDR3: TGTGCCAGCAGTGAGTCAGGGGGCAATCAGCCCCAGCATTTT.

This clone showed up just a few times. V is TRBV29-1 and J is TRBJ1-3, with TRBD1 identical over 9 bases. The CDR3 covers 13 residues. Germline lookup yields CDR1 SQVTM and CDR2 ANQGSEA. V shed 6 bases, J shed 1 base, and the junction held 1 base outside the gene matches. CDR3 DNA: TGCAGCGTGGGGACAGGGTCTGGAAACACCATATATTTT. Residues: CSVGTGSGNTIYF.

The chain combines TRBV27 with TRBJ2-7; 7 bases are a match to TRBD1. Germline values: CDR1 MNHEY, CDR2 SMNVEV (reference sequence). The CDR3 runs 15 residues. V was pared by 3 bases and J by 2 bases, with 7 bases of the junction left unmatched. As DNA, the CDR3 is TGTGCCAGCAGTTTTTCAGACAGGGCCGCCTACGAGCAGTACTTC. Encoded protein: CASSFSDRAAYEQYF.

The DNA of the CDR3 is TGTGCCAGCAGCTTATATGACAGCGATAAGTGGTTCTTT. Translated, it gives CASSLYDSDKWFF. The chain employs TRBV7-8 and TRBJ1-1; possible D gene TRBD1, 5 bases. With 2 bases removed from V and 14 bases from J, the gap between germline ends came to 18 bases. This CDR3 spans 13 amino acids. Germline CDR1 and CDR2: SGHVS and FQNEAQ.

The V and J genes are TRBV27 and TRBJ2-3; D perhaps matches TRBD1 (6 bases). Germline CDR1 is MNHEY and CDR2 is SMNVEV (reference sequence). Trimming pared 8 bases from V and 8 bases from J, leaving 14 bases between. The CDR3 has 12 amino acids. The CDR3 reads CASWSRGATQYF. CDR3 nucleotide sequence: TGTGCCAGCTGGAGCAGGGGAGCTACGCAGTATTTT.

This chain joins TRBV7-9 and TRBJ1-6, with D possibly matching TRBD1 (5 bases). CDR3 size: 14 residues. V lost 3 bases, J lost 5 bases, and 8 bases lay in between. CDR1 is SEHNR and CDR2 is FQNEAQ in the germline V gene (reference sequence). CDR3 loop: CASSLGTDNSPLHF. CDR3 in DNA: TGTGCCAGCAGCTTGGGGACGGATAATTCACCCCTCCACTTT.

The V and J genes are TRBV29-1 and TRBJ2-3; D possibly corresponds to TRBD2 (6 bases). The CDR3 has 15 residues. The V gene lost 1 base and the J gene lost 0 bases, with 11 bases spanning the gap. Germline-derived CDR1 and CDR2 are SQVTM and ANQGSEA. This CDR3 reads CSVEGDWGSTDTQYF. CDR3 nucleotide sequence: TGCAGCGTTGAAGGGGACTGGGGTAGCACAGATACGCAGTATTTT.

V usage is TRBV5-4 and J usage is TRBJ2-7; possibly TRBD1 for D (6 bases). V lost 0 bases and J lost 2, with 9 bases in between. The CDR3 contains 14 residues. Per germline, CDR1 SGHNT and CDR2 YYREEE (reference sequence). CDR3 nucleotide sequence: TGTGCCAGCAGCTTGGTGCCAGGGGCCTACGAGCAGTACTTC. It is translated as CASSLVPGAYEQYF.

The chain uses TRBV7-9 and TRBJ2-5, with D hard to call. Germline V gene lookup returns CDR1 SEHNR and CDR2 FQNEAQ (reference sequence). CDR3 length: 13 amino acids. V was clipped by 3 bases and J by 1 base, with 6 bases between them. DNA of the CDR3: TGTGCCAGCAGCTTCGATATCCAAGAGACCCAGTACTTC. Translating it yields CASSFDIQETQYF. Together with reference TRBV7-9 and TRBJ2-5, the CDR3 gives the full variable domain: DTGVSQNPRHKITKRGQNVTFRCDPISEHNRLYWYRQTLGQGPEFLTYFQNEAQLEKSRLLSDRFSAERPKGSFSTLEIQRTEQGDSAMYLCASSFDIQETQYFGPGTRLLVL.

The chain carries TRBV29-1 and TRBJ1-4; a possible D gene is TRBD1 (5 bases). The CDR3 has 13 residues. Trimming left V 3 bases short and J 5 bases short, with 10 bases between. Germline CDR1 is SQVTM and CDR2 is ANQGSEA. CDR3 coding DNA: TGCAGCGTTGAGGCCCAGGGAAATGAAAAACTGTTTTTT. This sequence encodes CSVEAQGNEKLFF.

There are a few counts of this clone. This chain links TRBV11-2 with TRBJ2-5; no definite D call. V lost 5 bases, J lost 4 bases, and 14 bases lay in between. Per the germline V gene, CDR1 is SGHAT and CDR2 is FQNNGV. CDR3 length: 14 amino acids. The CDR3 sequence: CASSPYLTTETQYF. The CDR3 DNA sequence: TGTGCCAGCAGCCCGTACCTCACCACAGAGACCCAGTACTTC.

The chain has TRBV7-2 and TRBJ1-1, with 8 bases lining up with TRBD1. V trimming: 4 bases; J trimming: 4 bases; junction bases outside the gene matches: 2. This CDR3 is built from 13 residues. CDR1 SGHTA and CDR2 FQGNSA come from the germline V gene. This CDR3 reads CASSSGTGTEAFF. CDR3 coding DNA: TGTGCCAGCAGCTCCGGGACAGGCACTGAAGCTTTCTTT.

V is TRBV12-2 and J is TRBJ1-1. TRBV12-2 is a documented pseudogene. CDR3 length: 17 residues. The CDR3 DNA sequence: TGTGCAAGTCGCTTAGGTCACGGGACGCTACTCTGCACTGAAGCTTTCTTT. Protein: CASRLGHGTLLCTEAFF.

The rearrangement uses TRBV5-1 and TRBJ1-5; a possible D gene is TRBD1 (5 bases). CDR1 is SGHRS, CDR2 YFSETQ, per germline. V was shortened by 2 bases and J by 0 bases, with 9 bases between the two germline ends. The CDR3 sequence is 15 residues long. The CDR3 spells CASSFGTASNQPQHF. The DNA of the CDR3 is TGCGCCAGCAGCTTCGGGACCGCTAGCAATCAGCCCCAGCATTTT. Full variable domain (outside the CDR3, taken from reference TRBV5-1 and TRBJ1-5): KAGVTQTPRYLIKTRGQQVTLSCSPISGHRSVSWYQQTPGQGLQFLFEYFSETQRNKGNFPGRFSGRQFSNSRSEMNVSTLELGDSALYLCASSFGTASNQPQHFGDGTRLSIL.

About this clone: Other DNA sequences within the sample encode an identical CDR3. The chain uses TRBV18 and TRBJ2-3; no reliable D call. Trimming stripped 0 bases from V and 2 bases from J, with 0 bases between. This CDR3 spans 12 amino acids. Germline assignment: CDR1 KGHSH and CDR2 LQKENI. CDR3 nucleotides: TGTGCCAGCTCACCACCCACAGATACGCAGTATTTT. Translated: CASSPPTDTQYF.

The chain joins TRBV6-6 to TRBJ1-2, with D possibly matching TRBD1 (5 bases). Trimming stripped 6 bases from V and 2 bases from J, with 10 bases between. The CDR3 spans 13 residues. In germline, CDR1 is MNHNY, CDR2 SVGAGI (reference sequence). DNA for the CDR3: TGTGCCAGCAGAACCGGGACCAACTATGGCTACACCTTC. It encodes CASRTGTNYGYTF.

The rearrangement uses TRBV2 and TRBJ2-5; D is unclear. The V gene lost 9 bases and the J gene lost 0 bases, with 5 bases spanning the gap. In germline, CDR1 is SNHLY, CDR2 FYNNEI. The CDR3 contains 11 residues. In DNA form, the CDR3 reads TGTGCCAGTCAGTACCAAGAGACCCAGTACTTC. Translated: CASQYQETQYF.

This clone was seen only a few times. The chain is built from TRBV14 and TRBJ2-7; D gene unclear. Germline assignment: CDR1 SGHDN and CDR2 FVKESK. Trimming stripped 2 bases from V and 4 bases from J, with 9 bases between. CDR3 length: 13 residues. The CDR3 sequence: CASSQQRRYEQYF. CDR3 sequence (DNA): TGTGCCAGCAGCCAACAACGTCGATACGAGCAGTACTTC. Drawing the rest from reference TRBV14 and TRBJ2-7, the complete variable domain is EAGVTQFPSHSVIEKGQTVTLRCDPISGHDNLYWYRRVMGKEIKFLLHFVKESKQDESGMPNNRFLAERTGGTYSTLKVQPAELEDSGVYFCASSQQRRYEQYFGPGTRLTVT.

V is TRBV5-8 and J is TRBJ2-6; the D is unclear. V lost 0 bases and J lost 2, with 3 bases in between. This CDR3 comprises 14 residues. Per the germline V gene, CDR1 is SGHTS and CDR2 is YDEGEE. DNA of the CDR3: TGTGCCAGCAGCTTGGGGACTGGGGCCAACGTCCTGACTTTC. Its protein is CASSLGTGANVLTF.

The genes are TRBV30 and TRBJ2-1, with 8 bases lining up with TRBD2. The V gene end was trimmed by 0 bases and the J gene end by 4 bases; junction bases not matched to a gene: 11. The germline CDR1 and CDR2 sequences are GTSNPN and SVGIG (reference sequence). This CDR3 region has 17 residues. CDR3: CAWSVLRGTRDYNEQFF. The CDR3 DNA is TGTGCCTGGAGTGTACTTAGAGGGACTAGGGATTACAATGAGCAGTTCTTC.